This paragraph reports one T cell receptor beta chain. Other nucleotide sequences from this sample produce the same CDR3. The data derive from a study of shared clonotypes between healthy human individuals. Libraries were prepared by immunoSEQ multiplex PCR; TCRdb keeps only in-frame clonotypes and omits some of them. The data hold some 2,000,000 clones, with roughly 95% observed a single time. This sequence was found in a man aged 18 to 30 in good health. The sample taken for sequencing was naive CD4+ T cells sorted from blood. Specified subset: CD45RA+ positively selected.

Written as DNA, the CDR3 is TGTGCCAGTAGTATAGAGCGGGGCTACGAGCAGTACTTC. Protein product: CASSIERGYEQYF. The V and J genes are TRBV19 and TRBJ2-7; possible D gene TRBD2, 6 bases. Germline values: CDR1 LNHDA, CDR2 SQIVND (reference sequence). The ends were cut back, 0 bases at V and 3 bases at J, with 6 bases in the middle. There are 13 residues in the CDR3.